These T cell receptor beta chains were read from a single sample in a study of T cell clusters in autoimmune cytopenias. TCRdb reprocessed the multiplex PCR reads, keeping one entry per CDR3 protein, no DNA. This sample's clone table lists 5,300 or so distinct CDR3 sequences. Material for sequencing was peripheral blood. These receptors all stem from a human donor with an autoimmune cytopenia or autoimmune hepatitis (not recorded which). CDR3s include the opening cysteine and the closing phenylalanine or tryptophan. Each record gives: V gene, J gene, clone size, CDR3 protein. Expanded clones are given a class, and other clones once, few, many or no size at all.

v_gene: TRBV19; j_gene: TRBJ2-3; abundance: medium-sized; CDR3aa: CASQDFTDTQYF
v_gene: TRBV12-3/TRBV12-4; j_gene: TRBJ2-3; abundance: NA; CDR3aa: CASTTSGGPLGTQYF
v_gene: TRBV12-3/TRBV12-4; j_gene: TRBJ2-4; abundance: NA; CDR3aa: CASSPPGSGGKNIQYF
v_gene: TRBV6-5; j_gene: TRBJ2-2; abundance: medium-sized; CDR3aa: CASSRGTSLQTGELFF
v_gene: TRBV30; j_gene: TRBJ1-5; abundance: medium-sized; CDR3aa: CAWSSARTRQPQHF
v_gene: TRBV5-1; j_gene: TRBJ1-4; abundance: NA; CDR3aa: CASSLLGQGEEKLFF
v_gene: TRBV7-6; j_gene: TRBJ2-7; abundance: NA; CDR3aa: CASSHGGDRLYEQYF
v_gene: TRBV5-5; j_gene: TRBJ2-2; abundance: medium-sized; CDR3aa: CASRLGENTGELFF
v_gene: TRBV20-1; j_gene: TRBJ1-2; abundance: NA; CDR3aa: CSAQEGQGLYGYTF
v_gene: TRBV7-9; j_gene: TRBJ1-2; abundance: medium-sized; CDR3aa: CASSSTLSSNYGYTF
v_gene: TRBV20-1; j_gene: TRBJ2-5; abundance: NA; CDR3aa: CSTLIGWQETQYF
v_gene: TRBV30; j_gene: TRBJ2-2; abundance: medium-sized; CDR3aa: CAWSPGRATGELFF
v_gene: TRBV11-2; j_gene: TRBJ2-5; abundance: NA; CDR3aa: CASSRGQGMETQYF
v_gene: TRBV5-4; j_gene: TRBJ2-7; abundance: NA; CDR3aa: CASSLAGGGRSSYEQYF
v_gene: TRBV30; j_gene: TRBJ2-5; abundance: medium-sized; CDR3aa: CAWTGTAQETQYF
v_gene: TRBV5-1; j_gene: TRBJ2-5; abundance: NA; CDR3aa: CASSLTGASQETQYF
v_gene: TRBV5-1; j_gene: TRBJ2-1; abundance: NA; CDR3aa: CASSPGGVNEQFF
v_gene: TRBV5-6; j_gene: TRBJ1-2; abundance: medium-sized; CDR3aa: CASSLSHNEGYGYTF
v_gene: TRBV19; j_gene: TRBJ1-5; abundance: medium-sized; CDR3aa: CASLAGGYSNQPQHF
v_gene: TRBV27; j_gene: TRBJ1-4; abundance: NA; CDR3aa: CATRPTGAVATNEKLFF
v_gene: TRBV12-3/TRBV12-4; j_gene: TRBJ2-2; abundance: NA; CDR3aa: CASSRQGRAGELFF
v_gene: TRBV5-6; j_gene: TRBJ2-5; abundance: NA; CDR3aa: CASAPGVTAQETQYF
v_gene: TRBV19; j_gene: TRBJ1-2; abundance: NA; CDR3aa: CASSRGTGNYGYTF
v_gene: TRBV12-3/TRBV12-4; j_gene: TRBJ2-3; abundance: NA; CDR3aa: CASSHPPSGGARADTQYF
v_gene: TRBV20-1; j_gene: TRBJ2-5; abundance: NA; CDR3aa: CSARDLGHSRETQYF
v_gene: TRBV12-3/TRBV12-4; j_gene: TRBJ2-1; abundance: medium-sized; CDR3aa: CASSLVERAGGLYNEQFF
v_gene: TRBV7-9; j_gene: TRBJ2-1; abundance: NA; CDR3aa: CASHQYGDEQFF
v_gene: TRBV18; j_gene: TRBJ2-7; abundance: medium-sized; CDR3aa: CASSPERTGSYEQYF
v_gene: TRBV5-3; j_gene: TRBJ2-1; abundance: NA; CDR3aa: CARSTGGTSGGVEQFF
v_gene: TRBV6-5; j_gene: TRBJ1-4; abundance: medium-sized; CDR3aa: CASSRQGNEKLFF
v_gene: TRBV5-6; j_gene: TRBJ1-1; abundance: NA; CDR3aa: CASSQSLQGSGTEAFF
v_gene: TRBV29-1; j_gene: TRBJ1-1; abundance: medium-sized; CDR3aa: CSVGGGWLTEAFF
v_gene: TRBV6-5; j_gene: TRBJ2-3; abundance: medium-sized; CDR3aa: CASSPRVLTQYF
v_gene: TRBV6-1; j_gene: TRBJ2-5; abundance: NA; CDR3aa: CASSPGGGGGETQYF
v_gene: TRBV5-5; j_gene: TRBJ2-7; abundance: NA; CDR3aa: CASSLGQTGVVYEQYF
v_gene: TRBV6-6; j_gene: TRBJ2-1; abundance: NA; CDR3aa: CASRPTSGSYNEQFF
v_gene: TRBV20-1; j_gene: TRBJ2-3; abundance: NA; CDR3aa: CSARRVGDTQYF
v_gene: TRBV12-3/TRBV12-4; j_gene: TRBJ2-3; abundance: medium-sized; CDR3aa: CASSLFSTDTQYF
v_gene: TRBV27; j_gene: TRBJ1-5; abundance: NA; CDR3aa: CASRDQEHQPQHF
v_gene: TRBV5-5; j_gene: TRBJ2-5; abundance: medium-sized; CDR3aa: CASSLQGNPSLETQYF
v_gene: TRBV27; j_gene: TRBJ1-1; abundance: medium-sized; CDR3aa: CASSLGWLSEAFF